The rows below give T cell receptor beta chains drawn from one sample of a study of T cell repertoires in cytomegalovirus infection. Via MiXCR, TCRdb re-called the reads, giving one row per CDR3 protein. The profile shows about 330,000 distinct CDR3 sequences, about a third of them singletons. These receptors have no identified antigens. The sample consisted of cultured PBMCs, taken from culture after CMV antigen stimulation. These receptors all come from a human donor in good health (CMV status not recorded). Some clones in this sample may be carry-over from other donors' samples. Each CDR3 is given with its conserved first and last residue. A D gene is named only where the DNA matches it firmly. The size field is filled for only some rows; it gives once, few, many or a size class.

19	-	-	TRBV6-2/TRBV6-3	TRBJ2-1	CASNRGTSQFLRSYNEQFF	TGTGCCAGCAACAGAGGGACCAGCCAGTTCCTTAGATCCTACAATGAGCAGTTCTTC
17	-	-	TRBV6-1	TRBJ2-3	CASSYEGKPGSADTQYF	TGTGCCAGCAGTTACGAGGGTAAGCCGGGATCGGCAGATACGCAGTATTTT
12	-	few	TRBV6-6	TRBJ2-7	CASSFQEGEQYF	TGTGCCAGCAGCTTCCAGGAGGGCGAGCAGTACTTC
14	-	-	TRBV6-1	TRBJ2-7	CASSYGSVSYEQYF	TGTGCCAGCAGTTACGGCTCTGTTTCCTACGAGCAGTACTTC
14	TRBD2	-	TRBV30	TRBJ2-1	CAWGRGGLANEQFF	TGTGCCTGGGGCCGCGGGGGACTAGCGAATGAGCAGTTCTTC
16	TRBD1	-	TRBV4-1	TRBJ2-1	CASSQPTGTGSREQFF	TGCGCCAGCAGCCAGCCGACCGGGACAGGGTCCCGCGAGCAGTTCTTC
16	TRBD1	-	TRBV28	TRBJ1-1	CASSFHRGGRNTEAFF	TGTGCCAGCAGCTTTCACAGGGGGGGAAGGAACACTGAAGCTTTCTTT
17	TRBD1	many	TRBV7-2	TRBJ1-6	CASSLGGTGPYNSPLHF	TGTGCCAGCAGCTTAGGTGGGACAGGCCCCTATAATTCACCCCTCCACTTT
14	-	few	TRBV7-6	TRBJ1-1	CASSPGQSITEAFF	TGTGCCAGCAGCCCCGGACAGAGTATCACTGAAGCTTTCTTT
16	TRBD1	few	TRBV7-2	TRBJ2-2	CASSPSLDRATGELFF	TGTGCCAGCAGCCCCTCCCTGGACAGGGCCACCGGGGAGCTGTTTTTT
13	-	many	TRBV7-2	TRBJ2-5	CASSRGVAETQYF	TGTGCCAGCAGCAGGGGAGTAGCAGAGACCCAGTACTTC
16	TRBD2	few	TRBV7-2	TRBJ2-3	CASSTRTSLSTDTQYF	TGTGCCAGCAGCACTCGGACTAGTCTTAGCACAGATACGCAGTATTTT
14	-	-	TRBV7-4	TRBJ2-5	CASSLVRGQETQYF	TGTGCCAGCAGCTTAGTTAGGGGGCAAGAGACCCAGTACTTC
17	-	-	TRBV4-3	TRBJ1-2	CASSQDLDADTIYGYTF	TGCGCCAGCAGCCAAGATCTTGATGCCGATACCATCTATGGCTACACCTTC
17	TRBD1	few	TRBV5-1	TRBJ1-6	CASRWTGTGSLISPLHF	TGCGCCAGCAGGTGGACCGGGACAGGGTCCTTAATTTCACCCCTCCACTTT
15	TRBD2	few	TRBV5-3	TRBJ2-5	CASSKRAAGEETQYF	TGTGCCAGCAGCAAGAGGGCAGCGGGGGAGGAGACCCAGTACTTC
15	TRBD2	few	TRBV7-2	TRBJ2-3	CASLTSGTLTDTQYF	TGTGCCAGCCTTACTAGCGGGACCCTCACAGATACGCAGTATTTT
15	-	-	TRBV10-3	TRBJ2-1	CAISESGGSYNEQFF	TGTGCCATCAGTGAGTCTGGAGGATCCTACAATGAGCAGTTCTTC
14	TRBD1	few	TRBV11-2	TRBJ2-2	CASRTGYNTGELFF	TGTGCCAGTAGGACAGGCTATAACACCGGGGAGCTGTTTTTT
17	-	-	TRBV15	TRBJ2-4	CATSRDVWGEAKNIQYF	TGTGCCACCAGCAGAGATGTATGGGGGGAGGCCAAAAACATTCAGTACTTC
16	-	few	TRBV18	TRBJ1-1	CASSPQSPQVDTEAFF	TGTGCCAGCTCACCTCAGTCACCCCAGGTTGACACTGAAGCTTTCTTT
15	-	few	TRBV7-2	TRBJ2-7	CASSSPRGITYEQYF	TGTGCCAGCAGCTCACCCCGGGGGATCACCTACGAGCAGTACTTC
12	TRBD1	-	TRBV19	TRBJ1-2	CAAAGGDMGYTF	TGTGCCGCAGCAGGGGGAGACATGGGCTACACCTTC
17	TRBD1	-	TRBV4-3	TRBJ2-7	CASSQDDRSGQPYEQYF	TGCGCCAGCAGCCAAGATGACCGCTCGGGACAGCCCTACGAGCAGTACTTC
12	-	-	TRBV30	TRBJ1-2	CAWSVQGYGYTF	TGTGCCTGGAGTGTACAGGGCTATGGCTACACCTTC
16	-	few	TRBV19	TRBJ1-4	CASSIYGSATNEKLFF	TGTGCCAGTAGTATCTACGGGAGTGCAACTAATGAAAAACTGTTTTTT
15	TRBD1	few	TRBV7-8	TRBJ1-1	CASSTGQGLLTEAFF	TGTGCCAGCAGCACCGGACAGGGGCTATTGACTGAAGCTTTCTTT
17	-	-	TRBV11-2	TRBJ1-4	CASSLDYSTATNEKLFF	TGTGCCAGCAGCTTAGATTACTCGACGGCAACTAATGAAAAACTGTTTTTT
18	TRBD2	-	TRBV18	TRBJ2-7	CASSPWTSGRAVSYEQYF	TGTGCCAGCTCACCTTGGACTAGCGGGAGGGCCGTTTCCTACGAGCAGTACTTC
13	-	few	TRBV12-3/TRBV12-4	TRBJ2-1	CASSKDPINEQFF	TGTGCCAGCAGTAAGGACCCCATCAATGAGCAGTTCTTC
14	-	-	TRBV7-2	TRBJ1-3	CASSFLDSGNTIYF	TGTGCCAGCAGCTTTTTGGACTCTGGAAACACCATATATTTT
18	TRBD2	few	TRBV27	TRBJ2-2	CASSSRSSGYKNTGELFF	TGTGCCAGCAGTTCCCGAAGTAGCGGGTACAAGAACACCGGGGAGCTGTTTTTT
16	-	many	TRBV6-6	TRBJ1-6	CASRIGDQAYNSPLHF	TGTGCCAGTCGAATCGGGGATCAAGCCTATAATTCACCCCTCCACTTT
14	TRBD1	-	TRBV6-6	TRBJ1-2	CASSYLTGGPGYTF	TGTGCCAGCAGTTACTTAACAGGGGGGCCTGGCTACACCTTC
15	-	-	TRBV4-3	TRBJ2-5	CASSPLGGTKETQYF	TGCGCCAGCAGCCCCTTGGGCGGGACCAAAGAGACCCAGTACTTC
14	TRBD2	few	TRBV10-3	TRBJ2-1	CAIGGLAGNNEQFF	TGTGCCATCGGGGGACTAGCGGGAAACAATGAGCAGTTCTTC
13	-	-	TRBV15	TRBJ1-1	CATSRTGNTEAFF	TGTGCCACCAGCAGGACCGGGAACACTGAAGCTTTCTTT
15	TRBD2	-	TRBV6-2/TRBV6-3	TRBJ2-5	CASSNAGTSGGTQYF	TGTGCCAGCAGTAACGCCGGGACTAGCGGGGGGACCCAGTACTTC
16	-	-	TRBV11-2	TRBJ1-1	CASSSKRFGESTEAFF	TGTGCCAGCAGCTCGAAGCGCTTCGGGGAGAGCACTGAAGCTTTCTTT
14	-	few	TRBV5-1	TRBJ2-7	CASSSQGPSYEQYF	TGCGCCAGCAGCTCACAGGGACCCTCCTACGAGCAGTACTTC
15	TRBD1	-	TRBV7-2	TRBJ2-1	CASSSQWTGSNEQFF	TGTGCCAGCAGCTCCCAGTGGACAGGTTCCAATGAGCAGTTCTTC
15	TRBD1	once	TRBV12-3/TRBV12-4	TRBJ1-1	CASTLRGQGDTEAFF	TGTGCCAGCACTCTAAGGGGACAGGGGGATACTGAAGCTTTCTTT
17	TRBD1	-	TRBV11-2	TRBJ2-5	CASSTHRGRGSQETQYF	TGTGCCAGCAGCACCCACAGGGGTAGGGGGAGCCAAGAGACCCAGTACTTC
13	-	few	TRBV5-8	TRBJ1-2	CASSLDGLDGYTF	TGTGCCAGCAGCTTGGACGGTCTGGATGGCTACACCTTC
17	TRBD1	-	TRBV29-1	TRBJ2-1	CSVKDRGPGGRLDEQFF	TGCAGCGTAAAGGACAGGGGGCCAGGAGGGAGGTTAGATGAGCAGTTCTTC
16	TRBD1	few	TRBV10-3	TRBJ1-1	CAINVNPTGGSGEAFF	TGTGCCATCAACGTTAACCCCACAGGGGGCAGTGGTGAAGCTTTCTTT
14	TRBD2	once	TRBV4-1	TRBJ2-7	CASSQVAGGGEQYF	TGCGCCAGCAGCCAAGTAGCGGGAGGGGGGGAGCAGTACTTC
15	TRBD2	-	TRBV7-2	TRBJ2-2	CASRLLAGDTGELFF	TGTGCCAGCAGGTTACTAGCGGGAGACACCGGGGAGCTGTTTTTT
16	TRBD1	-	TRBV7-9	TRBJ2-2	CASSQTGQGAPGELFF	TGTGCCAGCAGCCAGACGGGACAGGGGGCGCCCGGGGAGCTGTTTTTT
12	-	few	TRBV7-8	TRBJ2-5	CASSRTTETQYF	TGTGCCAGCAGCCGGACTACGGAGACCCAGTACTTC
15	-	-	TRBV19	TRBJ2-5	CASSIDRTTQETQYF	TGTGCCAGTAGTATAGATCGGACTACCCAAGAGACCCAGTACTTC
15	-	few	TRBV19	TRBJ2-1	CASSIASRVYNEQFF	TGTGCCAGTAGTATAGCTAGCAGGGTCTACAATGAGCAGTTCTTC
14	TRBD1	few	TRBV7-2	TRBJ1-2	CASSRDRGQRGYTF	TGTGCCAGCAGCCGGGACAGGGGGCAGAGGGGCTACACCTTC
14	-	-	TRBV5-1	TRBJ2-1	CASSPTLSYNEQFF	TGCGCCAGCAGCCCAACCCTCTCCTACAATGAGCAGTTCTTC
13	-	-	TRBV29-1	TRBJ2-7	CSVESGNSYEQYF	TGCAGCGTTGAATCGGGTAATAGCTACGAGCAGTACTTC
13	TRBD2	few	TRBV7-6	TRBJ2-1	CASSLGAGNEQFF	TGTGCTAGCAGCTTAGGAGCGGGGAATGAGCAGTTCTTC
15	TRBD1	-	TRBV4-3	TRBJ1-1	CASSHPGTANTEAFF	TGCGCCAGCAGCCACCCAGGGACAGCGAACACTGAAGCTTTCTTT
18	TRBD2	-	TRBV6-2/TRBV6-3	TRBJ2-1	CASSYSKAGRFVDNEQFF	TGTGCCAGCAGTTACTCGAAAGCGGGAAGGTTCGTCGACAATGAGCAGTTCTTC
13	TRBD1	-	TRBV11-2	TRBJ2-1	CASSLQQGNEQFF	TGTGCCAGCAGCCTACAACAGGGGAATGAGCAGTTCTTC